This is a list of T cell receptor beta chains from one sample in a study of shared clonotypes between healthy human individuals. Using immunoSEQ multiplex PCR, the repertoire was profiled, and TCRdb retains in-frame clones only, with some absent. Here the sample spans some 800,000 clones, around 92% being singletons. Sequenced sample: naive CD8+ T cells sorted from blood. These receptors originate from a man between 25 and 39 years old in good health. The CDR3 runs from the conserved cysteine through the conserved F or W. The D gene is left open where the match is weak. The size entry is marked missing in some rows and otherwise reads once, few, many or a size class.

>TRBJ2-1|-|-|TRBV28
CASSSPLAGPAGNEQFF
TGTGCCAGCAGTTCACCCCTCGCGGGACCTGCGGGCAATGAGCAGTTCTTC
>TRBJ1-1|-|TRBD1|TRBV5-4
CASSGGTDTEAFF
TGTGCCAGCTCGGGGGGGACAGACACTGAAGCTTTCTTT
>TRBJ2-7|-|-|TRBV19
CASSMPEYEQYF
TGTGCCAGTAGTATGCCAGAATACGAGCAGTACTTC
>TRBJ2-7|-|-|TRBV19
CASSVLSGNSYEQYF
TGTGCCAGTAGTGTACTGAGCGGTAACTCCTACGAGCAGTACTTC
>TRBJ2-1|few|-|TRBV7-9
CASSSRGQDNEQFF
TGTGCCAGCAGCTCCAGAGGACAAGACAATGAGCAGTTCTTC
>TRBJ2-1|-|-|TRBV30
CAWRETGTTYNEQFF
TGTGCCTGGAGGGAGACAGGTACCACTTACAATGAGCAGTTCTTC
>TRBJ2-3|-|TRBD2|TRBV7-9
CASSSGREAGFTDTQYF
TGTGCCAGCAGCTCTGGTCGGGAGGCGGGGTTTACAGATACGCAGTATTTT
>TRBJ2-7|-|-|TRBV28
CASSFDRAAYEQYF
TGTGCCAGCAGTTTTGACAGAGCAGCCTACGAGCAGTACTTC
>TRBJ2-5|-|-|TRBV6-5
CASSSSRNNPQETQYF
TGTGCCAGCAGTTCCTCTAGAAATAACCCCCAAGAGACCCAGTACTTC
>TRBJ2-5|-|TRBD2|TRBV5-4
CASSPRGGSETQYF
TGTGCCAGCAGCCCTAGGGGAGGGAGTGAGACCCAGTACTTC
>TRBJ2-1|-|-|TRBV7-8
CASSTRTYNEQFF
TGTGCCAGCAGCACTCGTACCTACAATGAGCAGTTCTTC
>TRBJ2-1|-|TRBD2|TRBV20-1
CSAPLRDYEFF
TGCAGTGCCCCGCTCCGGGACTATGAGTTCTTC
>TRBJ2-7|-|TRBD1|TRBV7-9
CASSPGGQGAYEQYF
TGTGCCAGCAGCCCGGGGGGACAGGGGGCCTACGAGCAGTACTTC
>TRBJ1-2|-|-|TRBV7-9
CASSSQVNYGYTF
TGTGCCAGCAGCTCCCAGGTGAACTATGGCTACACCTTC
>TRBJ2-4|-|TRBD1|TRBV4-1
CASSHNPGTGESKNIQYF
TGCGCCAGCAGCCACAACCCCGGGACAGGGGAGTCCAAAAACATTCAGTACTTC
>TRBJ2-2|-|-|TRBV25-1
CASSAQAWTGELFF
TGTGCCAGCAGTGCACAGGCGTGGACCGGGGAGCTGTTTTTT
>TRBJ2-7|-|-|TRBV7-2
CASSLIGNTYEQYF
TGTGCCAGCAGCTTAATCGGGAACACCTACGAGCAGTACTTC
>TRBJ2-3|-|TRBD2|TRBV7-2
CASSPSSGSYTDTQYF
TGTGCCAGCAGCCCATCTAGCGGGAGCTACACAGATACGCAGTATTTT
>TRBJ1-1|-|-|TRBV9
CASSAELGAPEAFF
TGTGCCAGCAGCGCAGAATTGGGCGCCCCTGAAGCTTTCTTT
>TRBJ1-4|-|TRBD1|TRBV7-9
CASSSRDRGNEKLFF
TGTGCCAGCAGCTCTCGGGACAGGGGTAATGAAAAACTGTTTTTT
>TRBJ2-2|few|-|TRBV10-3
CAIPAGNTGELFF
TGTGCCATCCCGGCAGGGAACACCGGGGAGCTGTTTTTT
>TRBJ2-7|-|TRBD1|TRBV29-1
CSAARDSSYEQYF
TGCAGCGCCGCTAGGGACAGTTCCTACGAGCAGTACTTC
>TRBJ1-5|-|-|TRBV15
CATSTGRGRDQPQHF
TGTGCCACCAGCACAGGCAGGGGTAGGGATCAGCCCCAGCATTTT
>TRBJ1-5|-|-|TRBV7-8
CASSLEQGEVDQPQHF
TGTGCCAGCAGCTTAGAACAGGGCGAAGTTGATCAGCCCCAGCATTTT
>TRBJ1-1|-|-|TRBV2
CASIGGRYEAFF
TGTGCCAGCATTGGCGGGCGATATGAAGCTTTCTTT
>TRBJ2-5|-|TRBD2|TRBV7-9
CASSPPPGTRKETQYF
TGTGCCAGCAGCCCCCCTCCCGGGACTAGGAAAGAGACCCAGTACTTC
>TRBJ2-1|-|-|TRBV28
CASSLPKGEQFF
TGTGCCAGCAGTTTACCTAAAGGTGAGCAGTTCTTC